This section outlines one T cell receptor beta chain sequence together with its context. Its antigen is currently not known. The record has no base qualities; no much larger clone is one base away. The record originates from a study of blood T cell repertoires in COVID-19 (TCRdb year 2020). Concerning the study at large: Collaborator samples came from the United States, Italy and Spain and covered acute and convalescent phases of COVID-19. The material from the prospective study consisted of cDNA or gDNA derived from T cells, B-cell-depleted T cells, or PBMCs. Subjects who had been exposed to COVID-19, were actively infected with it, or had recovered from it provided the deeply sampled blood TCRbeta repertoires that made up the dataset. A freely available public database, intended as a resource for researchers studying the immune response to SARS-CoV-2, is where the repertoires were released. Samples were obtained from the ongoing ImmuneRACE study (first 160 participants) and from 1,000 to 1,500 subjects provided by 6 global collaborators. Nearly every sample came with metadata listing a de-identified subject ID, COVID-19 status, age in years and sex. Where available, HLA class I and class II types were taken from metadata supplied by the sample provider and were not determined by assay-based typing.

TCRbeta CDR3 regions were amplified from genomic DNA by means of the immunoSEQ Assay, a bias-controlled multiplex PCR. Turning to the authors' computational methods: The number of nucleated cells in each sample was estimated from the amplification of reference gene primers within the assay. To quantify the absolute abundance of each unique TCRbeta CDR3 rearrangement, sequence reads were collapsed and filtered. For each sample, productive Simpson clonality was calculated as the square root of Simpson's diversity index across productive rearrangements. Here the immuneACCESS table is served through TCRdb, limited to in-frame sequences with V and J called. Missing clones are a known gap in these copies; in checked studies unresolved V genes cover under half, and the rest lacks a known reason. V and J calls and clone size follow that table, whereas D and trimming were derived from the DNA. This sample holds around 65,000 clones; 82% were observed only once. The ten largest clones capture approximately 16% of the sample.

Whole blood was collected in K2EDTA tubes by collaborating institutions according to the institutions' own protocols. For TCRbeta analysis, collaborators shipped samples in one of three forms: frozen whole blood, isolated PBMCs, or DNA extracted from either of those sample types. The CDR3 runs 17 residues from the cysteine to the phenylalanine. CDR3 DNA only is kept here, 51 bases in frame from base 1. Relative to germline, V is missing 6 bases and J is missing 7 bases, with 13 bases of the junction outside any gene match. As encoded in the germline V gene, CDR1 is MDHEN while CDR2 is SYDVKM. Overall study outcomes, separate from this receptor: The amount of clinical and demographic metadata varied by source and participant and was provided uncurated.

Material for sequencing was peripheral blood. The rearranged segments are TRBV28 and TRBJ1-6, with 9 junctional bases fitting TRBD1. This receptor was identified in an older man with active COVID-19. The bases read TGTGCCAGCAGAGATCCCGGGACAGGGTTAAGAAATTCACCCCTCCACTTT. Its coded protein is CASRDPGTGLRNSPLHF.